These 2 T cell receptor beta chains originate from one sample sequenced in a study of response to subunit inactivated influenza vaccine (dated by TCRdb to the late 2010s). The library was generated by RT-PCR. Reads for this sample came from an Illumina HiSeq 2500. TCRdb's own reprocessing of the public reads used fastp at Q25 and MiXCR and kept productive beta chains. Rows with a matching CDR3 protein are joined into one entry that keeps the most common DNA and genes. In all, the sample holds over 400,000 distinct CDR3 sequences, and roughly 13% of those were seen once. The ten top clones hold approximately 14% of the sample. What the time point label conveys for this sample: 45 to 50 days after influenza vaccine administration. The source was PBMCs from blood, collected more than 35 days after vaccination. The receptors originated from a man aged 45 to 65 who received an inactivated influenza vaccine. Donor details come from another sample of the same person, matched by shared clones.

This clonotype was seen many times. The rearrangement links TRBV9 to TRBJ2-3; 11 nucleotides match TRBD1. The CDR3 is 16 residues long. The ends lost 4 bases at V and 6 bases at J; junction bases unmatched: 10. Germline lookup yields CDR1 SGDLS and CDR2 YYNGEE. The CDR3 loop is CASSPFGTGGADTQYF. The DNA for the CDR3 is TGTGCCAGCAGCCCATTCGGGACAGGGGGGGCCGATACGCAGTATTTT.

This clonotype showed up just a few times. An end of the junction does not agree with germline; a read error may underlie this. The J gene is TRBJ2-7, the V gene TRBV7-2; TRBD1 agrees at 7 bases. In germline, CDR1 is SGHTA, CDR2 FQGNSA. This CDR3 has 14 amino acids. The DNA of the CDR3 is TGTGCCAGCAGGTTAGGGGGAAACAGGGGCGAGCAGTACTTC. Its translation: CASRLGGNRGEQYF.